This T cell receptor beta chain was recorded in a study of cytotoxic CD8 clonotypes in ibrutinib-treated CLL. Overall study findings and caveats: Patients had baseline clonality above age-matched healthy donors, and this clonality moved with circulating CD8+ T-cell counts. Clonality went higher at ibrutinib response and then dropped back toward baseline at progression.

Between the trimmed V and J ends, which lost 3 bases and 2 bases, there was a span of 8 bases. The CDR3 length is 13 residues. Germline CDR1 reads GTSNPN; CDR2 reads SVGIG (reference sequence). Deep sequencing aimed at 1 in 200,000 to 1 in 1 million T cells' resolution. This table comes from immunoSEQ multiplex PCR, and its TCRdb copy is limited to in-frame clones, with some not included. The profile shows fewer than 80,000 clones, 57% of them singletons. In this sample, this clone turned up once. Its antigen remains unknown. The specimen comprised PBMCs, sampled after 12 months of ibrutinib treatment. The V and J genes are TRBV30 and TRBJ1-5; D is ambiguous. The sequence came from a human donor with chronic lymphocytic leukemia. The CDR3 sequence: CAWSLEGNQPQHF. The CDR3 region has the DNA TGTGCCTGGAGCCTGGAAGGCAATCAGCCCCAGCATTTT.